One and the same sample provided the 27 T cell receptor beta chains below, sequenced in a study of prognosis after radiotherapy for stage I lung cancer (dated by TCRdb to the early 2020s). Instrument used: Illumina HiSeq 3000. Two rounds of multiplex PCR were used to amplify the TCR beta CDR3 region from genomic DNA. In the first PCR round, primers specific to each TRBV and TRBJ gene were used, and the primer sequences were filed in Chinese patent CN105087789A. TCRdb redid the processing of the public reads, applying fastp at Q25 and MiXCR, and retained in-frame beta chains. Each entry merges the rows of one CDR3 protein and shows their most common DNA and genes. This sample holds roughly 30,000 distinct CDR3 sequences; less than 35% were observed only once. The leading ten clones occupy 16% of the sample. The specimen comprised PBMCs, sampled before or after stereotactic body radiation therapy (not recorded which). These receptors all come from a donor over 45 with non-small cell lung cancer.

This clonotype appeared many times. This chain connects TRBV10-3 to TRBJ1-5; D possibly corresponds to TRBD1 (5 bases). Trimming pared 3 bases from V and 7 bases from J, leaving 13 bases between. Per the germline V gene, CDR1 is ENHRY and CDR2 is SYGVKD. CDR3 length: 14 amino acids. CDR3 in amino acids: CAISDGGPEQPQHF. The CDR3 DNA sequence: TGTGCCATCAGTGACGGGGGACCTGAACAGCCCCAGCATTTT.

V gene TRBV6-8 combines with J gene TRBJ1-5, with no clear D. The V gene's germline CDR1 is MNHGY and CDR2 SAAAGT. Trimming shortened V by 7 bases and J by 0 bases, and 19 bases separated the two germline ends. This CDR3 comprises 17 residues. CDR3 in amino acids: CASTSPLARYSNQPQHF. CDR3 nucleotides: TGTGCCAGCACCAGCCCCCTCGCCCGATATAGCAATCAGCCCCAGCATTTT.

The rearrangement uses TRBV6-1 and TRBJ1-2; perhaps TRBD1 as D (6 bases). This CDR3 spans 17 amino acids. V was trimmed by 3 bases and J by 4 bases, leaving 21 bases between them. Per germline, CDR1 MNHNS and CDR2 SASEGT. The CDR3 bases are TGTGCCAGCAGTGACAACCGCGGACAGATTGGACCCTATGGCTACACCTTC. As protein: CASSDNRGQIGPYGYTF.

Points on this clonotype: The junction shows a germline mismatch at one end, possibly a read error. J is TRBJ1-6 and V is TRBV6-5; no clear D. The CDR3 is 16 amino acids. Germline CDR1 and CDR2: MNHEY and SVGAGI. The CDR3 reads CASSYGEGSYNSPVHF. In DNA form, the CDR3 reads TGTGCCAGCAGTTACGGCGAGGGATCCTATAATTCACCCGTCCACTTT.

Comment on this clonotype: A read error may be the cause here, since a much bigger clone is one base away. V and J are TRBV29-1 and TRBJ2-6; possibly TRBD1 or TRBD2 for D (5 bases each). Trimming left V 7 bases short and J 4 bases short, with 8 bases between. The germline V gene has CDR1 SQVTM and CDR2 ANQGSEA. The CDR3 contains 12 residues. CDR3 sequence: CSAWDGANVLTF. The CDR3 DNA sequence: TGCAGCGCGTGGGACGGGGCCAACGTCCTGACTTTC.

Regarding this clonotype: The likely explanation is a read error, given a far larger clone one base away. The chain employs TRBV6-1 and TRBJ2-7, with 13 bases lining up with TRBD2. Germline V lookup: CDR1 MNHNS, CDR2 SASEGT. The CDR3 totals 16 residues. In nucleotides, the CDR3 is TGTGCCAGCAGTGGCAAACTAGCGGGAGGGCCATACGATCAGTACTTC. It is translated as CASSGKLAGGPYDQYF.

This clonotype has ten or more counts. The DNA for the CDR3 is TGCGCCAGCAGCTTGTCTGGGTCTTACACCGGGGAGCTGTTTTTT. Translating gives CASSLSGSYTGELFF. The gene calls are TRBV5-1 and TRBJ2-2; D remains unclear. The CDR3 runs to 15 residues. Germline V gene data show CDR1 as SGHRS and CDR2 as YFSETQ. The germline V and J ends were trimmed by 1 base and 3 bases, with 10 bases remaining between them.

V is TRBV6-9 and J is TRBJ2-1, with TRBD2 matching over 11 bases. The trim removed 3 bases at V and 7 bases at J, leaving 8 bases unmatched. Germline CDR1 is MNHGY and CDR2 is SVAAGI. The CDR3 sequence is 16 residues long. In nucleotides, the CDR3 is TGTGCCAGCAGTTACTCGAAGACTAGCGGGGTGAATGAGCAGTTCTTC. It translates to CASSYSKTSGVNEQFF.

The gene calls are TRBV5-1 and TRBJ2-5; 10 bases line up with TRBD2. The CDR3 is made up of 17 amino acids. V lost 0 bases to trimming and J lost 5 bases; unmatched junction nucleotides: 10. Germline V gene lookup returns CDR1 SGHRS and CDR2 YFSETQ. The CDR3 DNA follows: TGCGCCAGCAGCTTGGCGCTAGCGGGGGCCGGAGGCGAGACCCAGTACTTC. Protein: CASSLALAGAGGETQYF.

About this clonotype itself: This may arise from a read error, as a much more abundant clone is one base away. The chain uses TRBV2 and TRBJ2-1; a possible D gene is TRBD1 (6 bases). This CDR3 is built from 11 residues. Deletions cut 8 bases from V and 12 bases from J, with 14 bases between. The germline CDR1 and CDR2 sequences are SNHLY and FYNNEI. CDR3 loop: CASLLGAAQFF. CDR3 nucleotide sequence: TGTGCCAGCCTATTGGGGGCCGCGCAGTTCTTC.

This clonotype was picked up many times. This chain uses TRBV2 with TRBJ1-4, with unresolved D. This CDR3 region has 10 residues. The germline V gene encodes CDR1 SNHLY and CDR2 FYNNEI. V was shortened by 8 bases and J by 8 bases, with 6 bases between the two germline ends. DNA of the CDR3: TGTGCCAGCTGGTCGGAAAAACTGTTTTTT. It codes for CASWSEKLFF.

At least ten counts were recorded for this clonotype. The V and J genes are TRBV12-3 or TRBV12-4 and TRBJ1-6, with TRBD1 matching over 8 bases. V trimming: 5 bases; J trimming: 9 bases; junction bases outside the gene matches: 12. This CDR3 comprises 16 residues. The DNA for the CDR3 is TGTGCCAGCAGTAGGGGACAGGCCGCCAGTAGTTCACCCCTCCACTTT. It is translated as CASSRGQAASSSPLHF.

Turning to this clonotype: The junction shows a germline mismatch at one end, possibly a read error. The rearrangement uses TRBV12-3 or TRBV12-4 and TRBJ1-4; D gene ambiguous. The CDR3 spans 15 residues. CDR3 bases: TGTGCCAGCAGGGACGCGGTACGGATGAATCAAAAACTTTTTTTT. As protein: CASRDAVRMNQKLFF.

As regards this clonotype: Only one base separates this from a far larger clonotype, so it likely reflects a read error. This chain connects TRBV5-1 to TRBJ2-7, with 10 bases aligning to TRBD2. V lost 3 bases to trimming and J lost 7 bases; unmatched junction nucleotides: 13. Germline values: CDR1 SGHRS, CDR2 YFSETQ. There are 16 residues in the CDR3. This CDR3 reads CASSYLGLAALNEQYF. The DNA of the CDR3 is TGCGCCAGCAGCTACCTAGGACTAGCGGCCTTGAATGAGCAGTACTTC.

Relative to its sample, this clonotype is medium-sized. The chain is built from TRBV7-8 and TRBJ2-7; D perhaps matches TRBD1 (6 bases). V was clipped by 3 bases and J by 6 bases, with 18 bases between them. In germline, CDR1 is SGHVS, CDR2 FQNEAQ. This CDR3 spans 15 amino acids. CDR3 nucleotides: TGTGCCAGCAGCTTCCGGGACACCGGACGGGGCGAGCAGTACTTC. Translating it yields CASSFRDTGRGEQYF.

In this sample, this clonotype turned up many times. V gene TRBV10-3 combines with J gene TRBJ2-5; the D gene could be TRBD1 or TRBD2 (6 bases each). Trimming pared 4 bases from V and 4 bases from J, leaving 22 bases between. CDR1 and CDR2 (germline): ENHRY, SYGVKD. This CDR3 is 17 amino acids long. CDR3 loop: CAISAGGGRVHGETQYF. The CDR3 DNA sequence: TGTGCCATCAGTGCCGGTGGGGGGCGAGTGCATGGAGAGACCCAGTACTTC.

Turning to this clonotype: A far larger clone differs by one base, so this is likely a read error. The chain has TRBV6-9 and TRBJ2-1; no reliable D call. Trimming pared 4 bases from V and 0 bases from J, leaving 10 bases between. Germline assignment: CDR1 MNHGY and CDR2 SVAAGI. This CDR3 region has 15 residues. In DNA, the CDR3 is TGTGCCAGCAGTTCGTCGGAGAGCTCCTACAATGAGCAGTTCTTC. Amino acids: CASSSSESSYNEQFF.

This clonotype was detected ten times or more. This chain connects TRBV10-3 to TRBJ2-5; no firm D call. Germline loops: CDR1 ENHRY, CDR2 SYGVKD. This CDR3 spans 12 amino acids. Between the trimmed V and J ends, which lost 6 bases and 3 bases, there was a span of 8 bases. CDR3 bases: TGTGCCATCAGGGATGGGGAAGAGACCCAGTACTTC. It encodes CAIRDGEETQYF.

This clonotype was observed once. At one boundary the junction diverges from the germline segment, which might be a read error. The genes are TRBV29-1 and TRBJ1-2, with unresolved D. The germline CDR1 and CDR2 sequences are SQVTM and ANQGSEA. CDR3 length: 13 residues. The chain's CDR3 is CSVEEQDGYGYTF. The CDR3 coding sequence is TGCAGCGTTGAAGAGCAGGATGGCTATGGTTACACCTTC.

At least ten counts were recorded for this clonotype. V and J are TRBV24-1 and TRBJ1-5; D uncertain. CDR1 and CDR2 (germline): KGHDR, SFDVKD. The CDR3 extends over 12 amino acids. The V gene lost 5 bases and the J gene lost 6 bases, with 7 bases spanning the gap. CDR3 sequence: CATSAGFQPQHF. DNA for the CDR3: TGTGCCACCAGTGCTGGTTTTCAGCCCCAGCATTTT.

J is TRBJ2-1 and V is TRBV6-1; TRBD2 matches 9 bases. Germline V gene lookup returns CDR1 MNHNS and CDR2 SASEGT. The length of the CDR3 is 14 residues. V lost 5 bases, J lost 7 bases, and 6 bases stayed unmatched. The DNA for the CDR3 is TGTGCCAGCAGTAGAGCGGGGGGCCCAAATGAGCAGTTCTTC. Its protein product is CASSRAGGPNEQFF.

This clonotype was counted ten times or more. V is TRBV10-3 and J is TRBJ2-1; no firm D call. The CDR3 loop spans 13 amino acids. Trimming cost V 2 bases and J 3 bases, with 5 bases left between them. The germline gives CDR1 ENHRY, CDR2 SYGVKD. CDR3 residues: CAISERDYNEQFF. The CDR3 DNA is TGTGCCATCAGTGAGAGGGACTACAATGAGCAGTTCTTC.

This clonotype was picked up many times. The chain is built from TRBV28 and TRBJ1-5; 8 bases match TRBD1. Germline CDR1 reads MDHEN; CDR2 reads SYDVKM. The CDR3 has 19 residues. With V trimmed by 7 bases and J by 4 bases, 21 bases remained unmatched. The CDR3 DNA reads as TGTGCCAGCACCCAACCGGGACAGGAATATATTTTTGGGAATCAGCCCCAGCATTTT. Translation: CASTQPGQEYIFGNQPQHF.

This clonotype was picked up many times. This chain uses TRBV7-9 with TRBJ1-1; maybe TRBD1 (5 bases). Per germline, CDR1 SEHNR and CDR2 FQNEAQ (reference sequence). The V end lost 8 bases, the J end lost 1 base, and 17 bases lay between the germline ends. This CDR3 spans 15 amino acids. The CDR3 bases are TGTGCCAGCCATGGGAGCACAGGCTCGAACACTGAAGCTTTCTTT. Protein product: CASHGSTGSNTEAFF.

A word on this clonotype: Since a far larger clone is one base different, this is likely a read error. The rearrangement links TRBV6-2 or TRBV6-3 to TRBJ2-7; D is ambiguous. CDR3 length equals 11 residues. Germline-derived CDR1 and CDR2 are MNHEY and SVGEGT. This CDR3 reads CAGSRSYEQYF. CDR3 DNA: TGTGCCGGCAGTAGGTCCTACGAGCAGTACTTC.

The table lists this clonotype with many counts. The chain links TRBV20-1 to TRBJ1-1; no firm D call. The V end lost 2 bases, the J end lost 1 base, and 8 bases lay between the germline ends. The CDR3 is 13 residues long. Germline CDR1 DFQATT, CDR2 SNEGSKA (reference sequence). The CDR3 nucleotides are TGCAGTGCTAGATCATTGAAGAACACTGAAGCTTTCTTT. Encoded protein: CSARSLKNTEAFF.

This clonotype came up many times. The chain joins TRBV9 to TRBJ2-2; perhaps TRBD1 as D (5 bases). In germline, CDR1 is SGDLS, CDR2 YYNGEE. V was shortened by 6 bases and J by 0 bases, with 9 bases between the two germline ends. The CDR3 runs 14 residues. CDR3 sequence: CASTWTTNTGELFF. CDR3 coding DNA: TGTGCCAGCACCTGGACAACGAACACCGGGGAGCTGTTTTTT.